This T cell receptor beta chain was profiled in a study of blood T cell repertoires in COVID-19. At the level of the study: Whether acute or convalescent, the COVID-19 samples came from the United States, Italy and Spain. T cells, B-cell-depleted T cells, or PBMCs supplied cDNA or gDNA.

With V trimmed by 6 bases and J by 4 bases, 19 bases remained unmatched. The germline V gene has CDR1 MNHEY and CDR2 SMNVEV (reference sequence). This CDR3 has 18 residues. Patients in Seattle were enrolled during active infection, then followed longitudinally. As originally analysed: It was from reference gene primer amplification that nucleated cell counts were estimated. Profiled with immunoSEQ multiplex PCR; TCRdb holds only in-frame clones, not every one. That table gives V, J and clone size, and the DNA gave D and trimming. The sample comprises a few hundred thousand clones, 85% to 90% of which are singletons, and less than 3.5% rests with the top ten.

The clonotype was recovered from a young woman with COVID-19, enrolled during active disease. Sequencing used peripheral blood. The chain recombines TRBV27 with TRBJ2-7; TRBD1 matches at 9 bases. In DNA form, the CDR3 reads TGTGCCAGCAGGAAATTACAGGGGGCTGCGCGAATCCTTTACGAGCAGTACTTC. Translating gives CASRKLQGAARILYEQYF.